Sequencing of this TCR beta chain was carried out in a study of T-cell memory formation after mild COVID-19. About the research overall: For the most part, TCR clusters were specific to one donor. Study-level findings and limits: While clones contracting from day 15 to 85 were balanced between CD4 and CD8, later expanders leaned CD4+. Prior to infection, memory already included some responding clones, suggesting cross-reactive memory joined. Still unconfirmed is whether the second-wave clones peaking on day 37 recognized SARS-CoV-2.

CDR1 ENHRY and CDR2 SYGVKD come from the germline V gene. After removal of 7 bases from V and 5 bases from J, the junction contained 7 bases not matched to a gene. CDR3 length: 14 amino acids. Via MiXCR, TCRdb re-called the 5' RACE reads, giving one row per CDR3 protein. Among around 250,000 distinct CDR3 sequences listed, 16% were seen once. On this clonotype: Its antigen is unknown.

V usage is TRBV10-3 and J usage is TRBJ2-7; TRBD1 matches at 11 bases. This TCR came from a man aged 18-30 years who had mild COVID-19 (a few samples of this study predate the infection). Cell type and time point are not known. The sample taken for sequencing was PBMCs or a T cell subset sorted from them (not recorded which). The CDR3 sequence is CAITKDRGHHEQYF. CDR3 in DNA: TGTGCCATCACCAAGGACAGGGGGCACCACGAGCAGTACTTC.